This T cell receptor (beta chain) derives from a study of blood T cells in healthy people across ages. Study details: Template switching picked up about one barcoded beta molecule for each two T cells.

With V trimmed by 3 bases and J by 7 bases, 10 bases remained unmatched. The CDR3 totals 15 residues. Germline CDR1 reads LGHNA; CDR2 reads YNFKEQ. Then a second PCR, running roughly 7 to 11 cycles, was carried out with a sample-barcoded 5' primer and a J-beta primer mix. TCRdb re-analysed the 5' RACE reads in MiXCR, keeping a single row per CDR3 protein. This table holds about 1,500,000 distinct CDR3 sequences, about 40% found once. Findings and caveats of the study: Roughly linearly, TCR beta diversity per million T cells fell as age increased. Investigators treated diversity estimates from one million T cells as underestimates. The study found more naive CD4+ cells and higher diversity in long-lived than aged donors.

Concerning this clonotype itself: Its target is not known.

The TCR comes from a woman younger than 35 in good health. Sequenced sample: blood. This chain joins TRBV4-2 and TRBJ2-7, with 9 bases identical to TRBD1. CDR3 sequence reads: CASSHGQGRYNEQYF. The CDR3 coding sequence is TGTGCCAGCAGCCACGGACAGGGGCGATACAATGAGCAGTACTTC.